This TCR beta chain was identified in a study of blood T cell repertoires in COVID-19. In the study overall: From the United States, Italy and Spain came samples of acute and convalescent COVID-19. T cells, B-cell-depleted T cells, or PBMCs supplied cDNA or gDNA.

After removal of 7 bases from V and 1 base from J, the junction contained 1 base not matched to a gene. The germline V gene encodes CDR1 LNHDA and CDR2 SQIVND (reference sequence). The CDR3 extends over 14 amino acids. Libraries were prepared by immunoSEQ multiplex PCR; TCRdb keeps only in-frame clonotypes and omits some of them. Here the sample spans 90,000 to 100,000 clones, about 85% being singletons. This clone turned up a few times. This clonotype originated in a man between 65 and 85 years old with acute or convalescent COVID-19. The chain recombines TRBV19 with TRBJ2-3; TRBD2 agrees at 11 bases. The material sequenced was peripheral blood. In DNA form, the CDR3 reads TGTGCCAGTAAACTAGCGGGGGGCACAGATACGCAGTATTTT. It is translated as CASKLAGGTDTQYF.